The 26 T cell receptor beta chains below come from one sample, sequenced in a study of T-cell reconstitution after alpha-beta-depleted transplantation in children. Preparing the TCRbeta library involved the use of unique molecular identifiers. TCRdb processed the PCR reads anew with MiXCR; each CDR3 protein has one entry. The sample comprises tens of thousands of distinct CDR3 sequences, under 6.5% of which are singletons, and over 30% rests with the top ten. The source material was PBMCs, mostly from graft donor cells, sampled 60 days after TCRalphabeta/CD19-depleted stem cell transplant. The origin of the receptors is a female patient younger than 10 who had a stem cell transplant for aplastic anemia, so the T cells may come from the graft donor.

Many counts were recorded for this clonotype. The rearrangement links TRBV5-1 to TRBJ2-3, with unresolved D. Trimming left V 3 bases short and J 5 bases short, with 13 bases between. In germline, CDR1 is SGHRS, CDR2 YFSETQ. The CDR3 consists of 14 residues. The CDR3 here is CASSSPEFGDTQYF. In DNA form, the CDR3 reads TGCGCCAGCAGCTCCCCGGAGTTCGGAGATACGCAGTATTTT.

This clonotype was seen many times. This chain joins TRBV28 and TRBJ2-4; 10 bases agree with TRBD2. Germline V gives CDR1 MDHEN, CDR2 SYDVKM. V shed 7 bases, J shed 8 bases, and the junction held 5 bases outside the gene matches. This CDR3 contains 13 residues. For the CDR3, the DNA is TGTGCCAGCACTAGCGGGAGTAACGACATTCAGTACTTC. It translates to CASTSGSNDIQYF.

This clonotype was detected many times. The V and J genes are TRBV13 and TRBJ1-2, with D unclear. Germline V gene data show CDR1 as PRHDT and CDR2 as FYEKMQ (reference sequence). V shed 0 bases and J shed 7 bases, with 9 bases lying between them. This CDR3 has 13 residues. CDR3 region: CASSLGGALGYTF. CDR3 coding DNA: TGTGCCAGCAGCTTAGGGGGCGCACTTGGCTACACCTTC.

In its sample, this clonotype was seen many times. V gene TRBV7-2 combines with J gene TRBJ2-1, with TRBD2 as a possible D gene (5 bases). This CDR3 contains 14 residues. Deletions cut 5 bases from V and 9 bases from J, with 17 bases between. Per the germline V gene, CDR1 is SGHTA and CDR2 is FQGNSA. The CDR3 is CASSPGGLSGEQFF. Here the CDR3 DNA reads TGTGCCAGCAGCCCTGGAGGCTTATCGGGTGAGCAGTTCTTC.

This clonotype was seen ten or more times. The rearrangement links TRBV7-9 to TRBJ1-2; D ambiguous. Trimming left V 2 bases short and J 8 bases short, with 21 bases between. The CDR3 contains 16 residues. Germline V gene sequence: CDR1 SEHNR, CDR2 FQNEAQ (reference sequence). The DNA for the CDR3 is TGTGCCAGCAGCTTAAATTTCGGCAGCGGGCGGCCGGGCTACACCTTC. This sequence encodes CASSLNFGSGRPGYTF.

On this clonotype: A much larger clone differs by one base, so this may be a read error. The CDR3 end shows no conserved phenylalanine or tryptophan, and so a read error is likely. The V call is TRBV7-9, the J call TRBJ2-5; no clear D. The ends were cut back, 0 bases at V and 1 base at J, with 6 bases in the middle. This CDR3 has 14 residues. From germline, CDR1 is SEHNR and CDR2 FQNEAQ (reference sequence). The CDR3 DNA reads TGTGCCAGCAGCTTAGCCCGGAGCCAAGAGACCCAGTACTCC. It codes for CASSLARSQETQYS.

In its sample, this clonotype was seen many times. This rearrangement joins TRBV6-5 to TRBJ2-5; TRBD2 is a possible D gene (5 bases). CDR1 is MNHEY and CDR2 is SVGAGI in the germline V gene. V was cut by 9 bases and J by 1 base, with 15 bases left in between. CDR3 length: 14 amino acids. CDR3 DNA: TGTGCCAGGGGATCTAGCTGCCCCCAAGAGACCCAGTACTTC. Translation: CARGSSCPQETQYF.

At least ten counts were recorded for this clonotype. This sequence joins TRBV24-1 and TRBJ2-4; D is possibly TRBD1 (6 bases). Trimming shortened V by 1 base and J by 6 bases, and 6 bases separated the two germline ends. Per germline, CDR1 KGHDR and CDR2 SFDVKD. The CDR3 totals 13 residues. The CDR3 reads CATSDFRGNIQYF. CDR3 nucleotides: TGTGCCACCAGTGATTTCAGGGGAAACATTCAGTACTTC.

In its sample, this clonotype was seen many times. The V gene is TRBV29-1, the J gene TRBJ2-3; TRBD2 matches 8 bases. The CDR3 loop spans 15 amino acids. The trim removed 3 bases at V and 0 bases at J, leaving 5 bases unmatched. Per germline, CDR1 SQVTM and CDR2 ANQGSEA. The CDR3 coding sequence is TGCAGCGTTGACGGAGCTAGCGGGAGCACAGATACGCAGTATTTT. The encoded protein is CSVDGASGSTDTQYF.

This clonotype was recorded many times. The chain employs TRBV28 and TRBJ2-1; TRBD2 matches at 13 bases. The CDR3 is 16 residues long. V was pared by 5 bases and J by 7 bases, with 8 bases of the junction left unmatched. CDR1 MDHEN and CDR2 SYDVKM come from the germline V gene. CDR3 residues: CASSTRLAGGWNEQFF. The CDR3 DNA is TGTGCCAGCAGTACCAGACTAGCGGGAGGTTGGAATGAGCAGTTCTTC.

This clonotype was recorded many times. The rearrangement uses TRBV7-9 and TRBJ2-3; 8 bases map to TRBD2. The junction had 4 bases not matched to a gene; V was cut back by 1 base and J by 4 bases. Germline loops: CDR1 SEHNR, CDR2 FQNEAQ (reference sequence). This CDR3 is built from 15 residues. The CDR3 is CASSLGGSGADTQYF. The DNA for the CDR3 is TGTGCCAGCAGCTTAGGGGGTAGCGGGGCAGATACGCAGTATTTT. Full variable domain (remainder filled in from reference TRBV7-9 and TRBJ2-3): DTGVSQNPRHKITKRGQNVTFRCDPISEHNRLYWYRQTLGQGPEFLTYFQNEAQLEKSRLLSDRFSAERPKGSFSTLEIQRTEQGDSAMYLCASSLGGSGADTQYFGPGTRLTVL.

This clonotype has ten or more counts. This sequence joins TRBV20-1 and TRBJ2-5; 12 bases align to TRBD2. The CDR3 loop spans 14 amino acids. V shed 1 base and J 3 bases; nucleotides not matched to a gene: 0. The germline V gene has CDR1 DFQATT and CDR2 SNEGSKA (reference sequence). CDR3 sequence (DNA): TGCAGTGCTAGAGGGACTAGCGGGAAAGAGACCCAGTACTTC. This encodes CSARGTSGKETQYF.

The sample holds many counts of this clonotype. Here the CDR3 reads CSAAGLAASGEQFF. CDR3 DNA: TGCAGTGCTGCGGGACTAGCGGCCAGCGGTGAGCAGTTCTTC. This rearrangement joins TRBV20-1 to TRBJ2-1, with TRBD2 matching 11 bases. The trim removed 5 bases at V and 9 bases at J, leaving 9 bases unmatched. The CDR3 sequence is 14 residues long. The germline V gene encodes CDR1 DFQATT and CDR2 SNEGSKA (reference sequence).

This clonotype was counted ten times or more. The chain employs TRBV7-2 and TRBJ2-7; 11 bases align to TRBD2. The CDR3 length is 16 residues. V lost 5 bases to trimming and J lost 3 bases; unmatched junction nucleotides: 9. Germline V CDR1 and CDR2: SGHTA, FQGNSA. CDR3 region: CASSPAVAGGIYEQYF. CDR3 bases: TGTGCCAGCAGCCCGGCGGTAGCGGGGGGGATCTACGAGCAGTACTTC.

In its sample, this clonotype was seen many times. This chain connects TRBV6-2 or TRBV6-3 to TRBJ2-5, with D possibly TRBD2 on 6 matching bases. Germline CDR1 is MNHEY and CDR2 is SVGEGT. With 3 bases removed from V and 1 base from J, the gap between germline ends came to 12 bases. The CDR3 runs 15 residues. The CDR3 reads CASSYNRGGQETQYF. The CDR3 DNA sequence: TGTGCCAGCAGTTATAATCGGGGAGGCCAAGAGACCCAGTACTTC.

The sample holds many counts of this clonotype. The J gene is TRBJ1-1, the V gene TRBV28; D not resolved. The germline V gene has CDR1 MDHEN and CDR2 SYDVKM. This CDR3 has 12 residues. Trimming stripped 9 bases from V and 1 base from J, with 9 bases between. As DNA, the CDR3 is TGTGCCAGTTCATTGGGGAACACTGAAGCTTTCTTT. Translating gives CASSLGNTEAFF.

This chain joins TRBV7-6 and TRBJ2-3; unclear D gene. V shed 2 bases and J shed 0 bases, with 9 bases lying between them. The germline CDR1 and CDR2 sequences are SGHVS and FNYEAQ. This CDR3 is 15 amino acids long. The DNA of the CDR3 is TGTGCCAGCAGCTTACCCGCGGTTAGCACAGATACGCAGTATTTT. The encoded protein is CASSLPAVSTDTQYF.

This clonotype was counted between two and nine times. V and J are TRBV6-1 and TRBJ1-6, with D possibly matching TRBD1 (6 bases). V dropped 3 bases and J dropped 10 bases, with 10 bases sitting between them. This CDR3 region has 13 residues. Germline V gives CDR1 MNHNS, CDR2 SASEGT. In DNA, the CDR3 is TGTGCCAGCAGTGATATCAGGGGATCACCCCTCCACTTT. Translation: CASSDIRGSPLHF.

The table lists this clonotype with many counts. V is TRBV27 and J is TRBJ2-5; weak D call: TRBD1 (5 bases). Germline V gene sequence: CDR1 MNHEY, CDR2 SMNVEV (reference sequence). V lost 2 bases to trimming and J lost 0 bases, with 19 bases between them. CDR3 length: 18 residues. This CDR3 is CASSLSPRGQLYQETQYF. As DNA, the CDR3 is TGTGCCAGCAGTTTAAGCCCAAGGGGTCAATTGTACCAAGAGACCCAGTACTTC.

This clonotype came up many times. The chain recombines TRBV20-1 with TRBJ1-4; unclear D gene. The V and J ends lost 4 bases and 8 bases respectively, with 8 bases between them. CDR3 size: 11 residues. Germline CDR1 reads DFQATT; CDR2 reads SNEGSKA (reference sequence). CDR3 DNA: TGCAGTGCTAAGAGACGGGAAAAACTGTTTTTT. This translates into CSAKRREKLFF.

In this sample, this clonotype turned up many times. CDR3 in DNA: TGTGCCAGCAGAGGTAGAGGACCGGGGGGCAATGAGCAGTTCTTC. Translated: CASRGRGPGGNEQFF. V is TRBV6-2 or TRBV6-3 and J is TRBJ2-1; 7 bases fit TRBD2. V gave up 6 bases and J gave up 6 bases; unmatched junction bases: 11. CDR1 and CDR2 (germline): MNHEY, SVGEGT. The CDR3 sequence is 15 residues long.

This clonotype was counted ten times or more. V is TRBV5-1 and J is TRBJ2-2, with D tentatively TRBD1 (5 bases). Trimming took 4 bases from V and 0 from J, leaving 13 bases between them. This CDR3 has 16 amino acids. The germline V gene encodes CDR1 SGHRS and CDR2 YFSETQ. CDR3 nucleotides: TGCGCCAGCAGCCAAAAGGCGACAGCGAACACCGGGGAGCTGTTTTTT. This sequence encodes CASSQKATANTGELFF.

This clonotype was detected only a few times. The J gene is TRBJ2-4, the V gene TRBV5-5; either TRBD1 or TRBD2 may fit D (5 bases each). The V and J ends lost 1 base and 2 bases respectively, with 22 bases between them. CDR1 SGHKS and CDR2 YYEKEE come from the germline V gene (reference sequence). The CDR3 is 19 amino acids. The CDR3: CASSLRGRRKKGTKNIQYF. The DNA for the CDR3 is TGTGCCAGCAGCTTGCGGGGCCGGAGGAAGAAGGGGACCAAAAACATTCAGTACTTC.

This clonotype was seen at least ten times. The chain combines TRBV7-8 with TRBJ2-7; D call uncertain. CDR1 and CDR2 (germline): SGHVS, FQNEAQ. The CDR3 extends over 12 amino acids. V dropped 2 bases and J dropped 7 bases, with 9 bases sitting between them. CDR3 amino acids: CASSLIGYEQYF. DNA of the CDR3: TGTGCCAGCAGCTTAATCGGGTATGAGCAGTACTTC.

This clonotype was detected many times. The rearrangement links TRBV12-3 or TRBV12-4 to TRBJ2-2, with 7 bases aligning to TRBD2. J was trimmed by 1 base and V by 5 bases; bases with no gene match: 4. This CDR3 has 15 amino acids. CDR3 sequence: CASSLGGVNTGELFF. DNA for the CDR3: TGTGCCAGCAGTCTTGGGGGGGTGAACACCGGGGAGCTGTTTTTT.

This clonotype was counted many times. The V and J genes are TRBV28 and TRBJ1-5; a weak D match, TRBD1 (6 bases). The germline CDR1 and CDR2 sequences are MDHEN and SYDVKM. This CDR3 is built from 13 residues. V lost 7 bases to trimming and J lost 5 bases, with 12 bases between them. CDR3 DNA sequence: TGTGCCAGCAACTGGGGGGCAGATCAGCCCCAGCATTTT. Protein sequence: CASNWGADQPQHF. The full variable domain, in which reference TRBV28 and TRBJ1-5 provide the parts outside the CDR3, is DVKVTQSSRYLVKRTGEKVFLECVQDMDHENMFWYRQDPGLGLRLIYFSYDVKMKEKGDIPEGYSVSREKKERFSLILESASTNQTSMYLCASNWGADQPQHFGDGTRLSIL.